The sequence of this TCR beta chain was determined in a study of glioma-infiltrating T cells after dendritic cell vaccination. Study in general: Treatment, given 2003 to 2012, was autologous tumor lysate-pulsed dendritic cell vaccination. The study, taken as a whole, reports: Few patients contributed both blood and tumor specimens.

The table lists this clone with a count of one. The antigen is undetermined. TCRB CDR3 was amplified from 2 ug genomic DNA or less. Some clones are missing from TCRdb's copy, which holds only in-frame ones; the method was immunoSEQ multiplex PCR. The table includes approximately 84,000 clones, 85% to 90% detected once. None of the glioblastoma patients had an isocitrate dehydrogenase mutation. The input for sequencing was blood, taken before dendritic cell vaccination. The receptor comes from a human donor with glioblastoma.

The CDR3 DNA sequence: TGTGCCAGCAGTTTTACCACAGGGGGCGGCGAGCAGTACTTC. The encoded protein is CASSFTTGGGEQYF. The chain combines TRBV6-5 with TRBJ2-7; 9 bases fit TRBD1. There are 14 residues in the CDR3. Looked up from germline, CDR1 is MNHEY and CDR2 is SVGAGI. The V segment lost 4 bases and the J segment 6 bases; nucleotides outside the gene matches: 7.